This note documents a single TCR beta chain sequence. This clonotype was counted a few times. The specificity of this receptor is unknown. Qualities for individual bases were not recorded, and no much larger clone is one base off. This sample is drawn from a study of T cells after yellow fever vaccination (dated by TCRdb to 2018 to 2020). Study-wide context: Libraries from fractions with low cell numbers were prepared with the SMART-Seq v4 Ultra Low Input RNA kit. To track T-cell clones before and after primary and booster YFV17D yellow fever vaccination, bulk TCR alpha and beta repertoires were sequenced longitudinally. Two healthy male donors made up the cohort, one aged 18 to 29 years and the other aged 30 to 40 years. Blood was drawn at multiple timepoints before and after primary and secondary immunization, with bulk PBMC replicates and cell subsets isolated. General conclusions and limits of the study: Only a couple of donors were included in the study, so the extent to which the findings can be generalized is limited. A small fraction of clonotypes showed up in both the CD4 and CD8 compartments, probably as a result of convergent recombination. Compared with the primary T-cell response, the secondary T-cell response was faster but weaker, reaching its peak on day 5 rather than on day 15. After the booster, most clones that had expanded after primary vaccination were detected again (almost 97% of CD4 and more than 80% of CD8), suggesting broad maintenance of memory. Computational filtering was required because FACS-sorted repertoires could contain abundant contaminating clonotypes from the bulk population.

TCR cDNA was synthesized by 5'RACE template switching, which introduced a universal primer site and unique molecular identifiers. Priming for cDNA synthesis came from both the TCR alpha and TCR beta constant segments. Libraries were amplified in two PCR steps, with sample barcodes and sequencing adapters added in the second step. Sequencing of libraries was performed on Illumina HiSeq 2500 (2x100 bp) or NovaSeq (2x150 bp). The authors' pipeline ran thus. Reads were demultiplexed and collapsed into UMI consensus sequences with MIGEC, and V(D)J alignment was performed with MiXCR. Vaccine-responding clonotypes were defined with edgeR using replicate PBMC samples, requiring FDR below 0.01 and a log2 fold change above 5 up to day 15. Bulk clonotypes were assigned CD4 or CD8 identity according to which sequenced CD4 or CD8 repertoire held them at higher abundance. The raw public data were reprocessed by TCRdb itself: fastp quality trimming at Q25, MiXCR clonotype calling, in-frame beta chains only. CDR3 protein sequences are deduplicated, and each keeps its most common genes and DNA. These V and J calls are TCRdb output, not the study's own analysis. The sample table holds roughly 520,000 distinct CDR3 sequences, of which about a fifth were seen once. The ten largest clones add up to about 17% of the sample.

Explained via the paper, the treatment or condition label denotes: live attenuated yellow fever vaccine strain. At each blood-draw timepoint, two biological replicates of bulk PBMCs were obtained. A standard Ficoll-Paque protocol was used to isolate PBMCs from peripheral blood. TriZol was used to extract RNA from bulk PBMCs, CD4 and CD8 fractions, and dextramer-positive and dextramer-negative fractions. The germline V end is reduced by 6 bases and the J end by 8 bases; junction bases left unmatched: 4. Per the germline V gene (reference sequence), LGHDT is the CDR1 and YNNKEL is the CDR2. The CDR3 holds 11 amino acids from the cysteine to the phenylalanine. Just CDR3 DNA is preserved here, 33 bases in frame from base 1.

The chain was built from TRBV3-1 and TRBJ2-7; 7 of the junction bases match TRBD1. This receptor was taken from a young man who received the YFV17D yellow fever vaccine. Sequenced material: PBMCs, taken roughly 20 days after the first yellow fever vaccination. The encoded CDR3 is CASRRQGQQYF. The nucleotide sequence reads TGTGCCAGCAGACGACAGGGACAGCAGTACTTC.